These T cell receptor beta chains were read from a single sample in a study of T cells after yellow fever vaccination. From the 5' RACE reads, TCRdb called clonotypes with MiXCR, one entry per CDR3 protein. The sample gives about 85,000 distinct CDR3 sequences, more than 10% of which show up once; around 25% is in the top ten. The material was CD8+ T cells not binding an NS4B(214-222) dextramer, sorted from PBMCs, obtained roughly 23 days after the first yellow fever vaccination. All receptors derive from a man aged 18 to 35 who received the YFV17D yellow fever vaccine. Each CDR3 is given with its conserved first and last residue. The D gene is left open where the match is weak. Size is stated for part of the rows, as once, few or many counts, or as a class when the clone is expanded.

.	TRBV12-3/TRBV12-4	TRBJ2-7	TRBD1	CASSYGQGYEQYF	TGTGCCAGCAGTTATGGACAGGGGTACGAGCAGTACTTC
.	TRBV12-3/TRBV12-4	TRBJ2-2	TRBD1	CASSPRGTDSFGGNTGELFF	TGTGCCAGCAGTCCCAGGGGGACCGACTCTTTTGGGGGAAACACCGGGGAGCTGTTTTTT
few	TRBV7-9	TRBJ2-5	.	CASSARVGETQYF	TGTGCCAGCAGCGCCAGGGTTGGCGAGACCCAGTACTTC
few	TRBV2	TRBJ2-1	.	CASSGVDNEQFF	TGTGCCAGCAGTGGCGTCGACAATGAGCAGTTCTTC
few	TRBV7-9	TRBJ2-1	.	CASSFYRSSSHNEQFF	TGTGCCAGCAGCTTCTACCGGAGTAGTTCCCACAATGAGCAGTTCTTC
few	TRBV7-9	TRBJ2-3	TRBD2	CASSWLAGVLDTQYF	TGTGCCAGCAGCTGGCTAGCGGGGGTGCTAGATACGCAGTATTTT
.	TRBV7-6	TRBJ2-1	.	CASSLEGGDYNEQFF	TGTGCCAGCAGCTTAGAGGGGGGAGACTACAATGAGCAGTTCTTC
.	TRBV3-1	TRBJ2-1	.	CASSQDTGASSYNEQFF	TGTGCCAGCAGCCAAGATACTGGGGCTAGCTCCTACAATGAGCAGTTCTTC
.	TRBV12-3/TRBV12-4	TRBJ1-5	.	CASGHVNPEQGRRHF	TGTGCCAGCGGTCACGTTAACCCCGAGCAGGGGAGGAGGCATTTT
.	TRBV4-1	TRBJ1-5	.	CASSQEPSNQPQHF	TGCGCCAGCAGCCAAGAACCTAGCAATCAGCCCCAGCATTTT
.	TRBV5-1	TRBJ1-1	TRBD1	CASSLDRQNTEAFF	TGCGCCAGCAGCCTGGACAGGCAGAACACTGAAGCTTTCTTT
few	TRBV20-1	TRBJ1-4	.	CSAIGGGNFRGLFF	TGCAGTGCCATAGGGGGGGGGAATTTTAGGGGTCTGTTTTTT
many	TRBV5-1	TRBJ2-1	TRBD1	CASSAGTGTYNEQFF	TGCGCCAGCAGCGCTGGGACAGGAACGTACAATGAGCAGTTCTTC
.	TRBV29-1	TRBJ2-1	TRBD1	CSGTGGSSYNEQFF	TGCAGCGGTACAGGGGGCAGCTCCTACAATGAGCAGTTCTTC
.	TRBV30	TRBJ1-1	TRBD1	CAWSAAGTEIFLGPNEAFF	TGTGCCTGGAGTGCGGCCGGGACAGAAATATTCCTCGGACCTAATGAAGCTTTCTTT
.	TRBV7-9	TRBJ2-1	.	CASSPPGTPDNEQFF	TGTGCCAGCAGCCCGCCTGGGACTCCAGACAATGAGCAGTTCTTC
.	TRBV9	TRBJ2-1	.	CASSVEQYNEQFF	TGTGCCAGCAGCGTAGAACAGTACAATGAGCAGTTCTTC
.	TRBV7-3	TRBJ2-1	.	CASSFSDSYNEQFF	TGTGCCAGCAGCTTTTCGGATTCCTACAATGAGCAGTTCTTC
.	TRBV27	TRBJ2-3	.	CASSSWDTLSTDTQYF	TGTGCCAGCAGTTCGTGGGACACCCTAAGCACAGATACGCAGTATTTT
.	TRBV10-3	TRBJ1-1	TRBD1	CAISEGQGPPLLAFF	TGTGCCATCAGTGAGGGACAGGGGCCACCCTTATTGGCTTTCTTT
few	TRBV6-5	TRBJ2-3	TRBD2	CASSYSVAGGDTDTQYF	TGTGCCAGCAGTTACTCGGTAGCGGGGGGAGACACAGATACGCAGTATTTT
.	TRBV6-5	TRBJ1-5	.	CASSSDTGPQHF	TGTGCCAGCAGCTCCGACACGGGGCCCCAGCATTTT
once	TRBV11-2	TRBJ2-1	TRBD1	CASSQGDRGFSYNEQFF	TGTGCCAGCAGCCAGGGGGACAGGGGGTTTTCCTACAATGAGCAGTTCTTC
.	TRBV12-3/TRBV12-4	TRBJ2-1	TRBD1	CASSPRGFVYNEQFF	TGTGCCAGCAGCCCCAGGGGGTTTGTTTACAATGAGCAGTTCTTC